This T cell receptor beta chain was documented in a study of high-grade serous ovarian cancer treatment subgroups. Study-wide context: Mean per sample: approximately 14,000 reads, around 7,100 unique TCR beta rearrangements. Whole-study findings and limits: Higher neoantigen levels went with greater TCR clonal relatedness. Same-patient tumor repertoires overlapped at roughly 0.095 to 0.8; different patients barely overlapped. CDR1 and CDR2 were left unanalyzed; analyses focused on CDR3.

Tumor tissue was taken before any definitive surgery or chemotherapy was given. For this clone: Antigen: not known.

The assay was immunoSEQ multiplex PCR, and TCRdb's table has in-frame clones only and misses some. The data hold about 18,000 clones, with about 75% observed a single time. CDR3 size: 15 residues. Unmatched junction bases numbered 14, after V lost 5 bases and J lost 10 bases. Germline loops: CDR1 SGHTA, CDR2 FQGNSA. This chain links TRBV7-2 with TRBJ2-1; 7 bases agree with TRBD2. The clonotype originates from a human donor with high-grade serous ovarian cancer. The specimen sequenced was tumor tissue. CDR3 DNA sequence: TGTGCCAGCAGCCCCGGCGGCGGGAGCACAAGGGAGCAGTTCTTC. It specifies CASSPGGGSTREQFF.